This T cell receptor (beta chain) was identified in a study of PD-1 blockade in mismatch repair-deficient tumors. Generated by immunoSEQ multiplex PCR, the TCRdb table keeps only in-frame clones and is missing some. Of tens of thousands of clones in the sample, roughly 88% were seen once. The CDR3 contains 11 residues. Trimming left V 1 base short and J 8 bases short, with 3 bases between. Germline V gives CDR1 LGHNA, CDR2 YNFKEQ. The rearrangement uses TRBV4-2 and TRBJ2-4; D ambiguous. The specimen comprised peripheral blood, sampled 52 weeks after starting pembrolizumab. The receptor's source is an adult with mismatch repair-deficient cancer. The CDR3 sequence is CASSQGHIQYF. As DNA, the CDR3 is TGTGCCAGCAGCCAAGGGCACATTCAGTACTTC.